This T cell receptor beta chain stems from a study of cytomegalovirus exposure and HLA in healthy donors. The count of this clone is one. The antigen remains unidentified. The CDR3 covers 14 residues. In germline, CDR1 is SGHRS, CDR2 YFSETQ. The ends were cut back, 4 bases at V and 5 bases at J, with 16 bases in the middle. Donors consisted of healthy bone marrow donors. Although they were nominally healthy when sampled, donors likely had unrecorded immune exposures. General study points: Donors were assumed by presence/absence analyses to have roughly uniform sequencing depth.

Use of 60 Vbeta and 13 Jbeta primers characterized the PCR. The method was immunoSEQ multiplex PCR; TCRdb's version includes in-frame clones alone and lacks a portion of them. In the table there are 150,000 to 180,000 clones, 80% of which are singletons. Sequenced material: PBMCs. The chain couples TRBV5-1 to TRBJ2-7; possible D gene TRBD1, 6 bases. The origin of this receptor is a man in his thirties or forties in good health and CMV-seropositive. Here the CDR3 DNA reads TGCGCCAGCAGCCCCGCGACAGGCGGGCACGAGCAGTACTTC. Its translation is CASSPATGGHEQYF.